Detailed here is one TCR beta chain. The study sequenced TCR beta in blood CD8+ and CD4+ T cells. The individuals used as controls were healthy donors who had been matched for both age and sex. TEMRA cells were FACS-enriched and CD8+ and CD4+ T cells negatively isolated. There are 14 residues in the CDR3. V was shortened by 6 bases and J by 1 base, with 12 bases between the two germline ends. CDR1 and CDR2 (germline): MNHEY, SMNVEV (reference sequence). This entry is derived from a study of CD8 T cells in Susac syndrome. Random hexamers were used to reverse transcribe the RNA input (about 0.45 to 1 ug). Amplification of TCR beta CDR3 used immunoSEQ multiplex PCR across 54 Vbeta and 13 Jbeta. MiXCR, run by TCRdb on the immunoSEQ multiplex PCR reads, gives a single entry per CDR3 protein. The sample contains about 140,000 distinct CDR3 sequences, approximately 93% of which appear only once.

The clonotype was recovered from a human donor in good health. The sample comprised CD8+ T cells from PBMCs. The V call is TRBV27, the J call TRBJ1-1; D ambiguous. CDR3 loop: CASRSGARNTEAFF. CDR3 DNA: TGTGCCAGCAGATCCGGTGCGAGGAACACTGAAGCTTTCTTT.